The clone carrying this TCR beta chain has only a few counts. The antigen remains undetermined. The read ends 3 residues before the CDR3 terminus; that terminus is restored from the germline J gene. Diagnosis required reduced IgG, IgA and/or IgM with specific antibody deficiency. Germline V gene data show CDR1 as DFQATT and CDR2 as SNEGSKA (reference sequence). V was pared by 1 base and J by 5 bases, with 17 bases between. The CDR3 runs to 15 residues. The assay was immunoSEQ multiplex PCR, and TCRdb's table has in-frame clones only and misses some. In total the sample includes fewer than 25,000 clones, none of them seen once. The sample originates from a study of T cell clonality in common variable immunodeficiency. Study results and caveats: Reportedly, TCR beta sequences from common variable immunodeficiency showed fewer deletions and N-nucleotide insertions.

Specimen: peripheral blood mononuclear cells. The rearrangement joins TRBV20-1 to TRBJ2-5; D perhaps matches TRBD2 (5 bases). The clonotype comes from a human donor with common variable immunodeficiency. The CDR3 is CSARGVIRGRETQYF. Partial CDR3 DNA: TGCAGTGCTAGAGGTGTGATCCGGGGAAGGGAGACC.